This is a list of T cell receptor beta chains from one sample in a study of blood T cell repertoires in COVID-19. Data came from immunoSEQ multiplex PCR; TCRdb stores just in-frame clones and leaves some out. Here the sample spans 200,000 to 250,000 clones, around nine tenths being singletons. Sequenced input: peripheral blood. These receptors all stem from a woman aged 55-70 years with acute or convalescent COVID-19. Each CDR3 is given with its conserved first and last residue. The D gene is left open where the match is weak. Clone size is shown for a subset of rows, as once, few, many or a class of expanded clone.

NA	TRBJ1-5	TRBV15	NA	TGTGCCACCAGCAGAGATTCAAGTCAGGGCGATCAGCCCCAGCATTTT	CATSRDSSQGDQPQHF
NA	TRBJ1-2	TRBV19	NA	TGTGCTTCCAAGCGGTTGGCTAACTATGGCTACACCTTC	CASKRLANYGYTF
TRBD1	TRBJ2-7	TRBV2	NA	TGTGCCAGCAGGACAGGGAAATACGAGCAGTACTTC	CASRTGKYEQYF
NA	TRBJ2-7	TRBV6-5	NA	TGTGCCAGCACCCCTGGGGGGGCCGCCCCCTACGAGCAGTACTTC	CASTPGGAAPYEQYF
TRBD2	TRBJ2-7	TRBV7-2	NA	TGTGCCAGCAGCTTAGATGGGACTAGCGGGACCTACGAGCAGTACTTC	CASSLDGTSGTYEQYF
NA	TRBJ2-2	TRBV24-1	once	TGTGCCACCAGTGCGGCAGAGAGGACCGGGGAGCTGTTTTTT	CATSAAERTGELFF
TRBD1	TRBJ2-1	TRBV29-1	NA	TGCAGCGTGCCGGGGTCAGGGGGTAGGTACAATGAGCAGTTCTTC	CSVPGSGGRYNEQFF
NA	TRBJ1-1	TRBV9	NA	TGTGCCAGCAGCGTAGAGTCAGGGTACACTGAAGCTTTCTTT	CASSVESGYTEAFF
NA	TRBJ1-3	TRBV19	NA	TGTGCCAGTAGTATCGGCCCGGGGGGCTCTGGAAACACCATATATTTT	CASSIGPGGSGNTIYF
TRBD1	TRBJ1-6	TRBV28	NA	TGTGCCAGCAGTGGTCACAGGGGACGGAATTCACCCCTCCACTTT	CASSGHRGRNSPLHF
NA	TRBJ2-7	TRBV5-1	NA	TGCGCCAGCAGCTTCGGTACAGGTTCCCAGTTCAGGAACGAGCAGTACTTC	CASSFGTGSQFRNEQYF
TRBD2	TRBJ2-1	TRBV10-1	NA	TGCGCCAGCAGTGAGTCGATCGGGCTAGCGGGGAACAATGAGCAGTTCTTC	CASSESIGLAGNNEQFF
TRBD1	TRBJ1-1	TRBV18	NA	TGTGCCAGCTCACCACTCAGGGGGACAGGGGCGAACACTGAAGCTTTCTTT	CASSPLRGTGANTEAFF
NA	TRBJ1-2	TRBV7-9	NA	TGTGCCAGCAGCCTGAGTTGGTATGGCTACACCTTC	CASSLSWYGYTF